These 7 T cell receptor beta chains were all obtained from the same sample, sequenced in a study of cytomegalovirus exposure and HLA in healthy donors. Clones were sequenced by immunoSEQ multiplex PCR, and TCRdb holds only the in-frame ones, with some missing. The table records some 64,000 clones, approximately 96% of them present only once. The source material was PBMCs. Receptors originate from a woman under 30 in good health and CMV-seropositive.

Written as DNA, the CDR3 is TGTGCCAGCAGTTTCGGGATTCCTAACTATGGCTACACCTTC. Its translation: CASSFGIPNYGYTF. V gene TRBV27 combines with J gene TRBJ1-2; no clear D. Between the trimmed V and J ends, which lost 3 bases and 0 bases, there was a span of 8 bases. Germline CDR1 reads MNHEY; CDR2 reads SMNVEV (reference sequence). The CDR3 runs to 14 residues.

This clone was seen just once. The V gene is TRBV7-3, the J gene TRBJ1-2, with D uncertain. The CDR3 is made up of 12 amino acids. Germline V gene data show CDR1 as SGHTA and CDR2 as FQGTGA. V lost 5 bases and J lost 5, with 9 bases in between. The CDR3 here is CASSQDSYGYTF. Here the CDR3 DNA reads TGTGCCAGCAGCCAGGATTCTTATGGCTACACCTTC.

The chain joins TRBV6-1 to TRBJ2-5; weak D call: TRBD1 (6 bases). Per the germline V gene, CDR1 is MNHNS and CDR2 is SASEGT. This CDR3 spans 13 amino acids. V was shortened by 4 bases and J by 2 bases, with 8 bases between the two germline ends. The CDR3 is CASSGTGQETQYF. In nucleotides, the CDR3 is TGTGCCAGCAGTGGCACAGGGCAAGAGACCCAGTACTTC.

V usage is TRBV30 and J usage is TRBJ1-5, with D tentatively TRBD1 (5 bases). The CDR3 runs to 13 residues. V shed 0 bases and J shed 4 bases, with 7 bases lying between them. Germline assignment: CDR1 GTSNPN and CDR2 SVGIG (reference sequence). The CDR3 protein is CAWSVGENQPQHF. CDR3 in DNA: TGTGCCTGGAGTGTAGGGGAAAATCAGCCCCAGCATTTT.

V and J are TRBV30 and TRBJ1-2; TRBD1 matches 7 bases. CDR1 GTSNPN and CDR2 SVGIG come from the germline V gene (reference sequence). The CDR3 is made up of 13 amino acids. The junction had 5 bases not matched to a gene; V was cut back by 4 bases and J by 3 bases. CDR3 sequence reads: CAWNIQGYYGYTF. The CDR3 DNA follows: TGTGCCTGGAACATACAGGGGTACTATGGCTACACCTTC.

J is TRBJ2-7 and V is TRBV7-9; 8 nucleotides align to TRBD2. Germline assignment: CDR1 SEHNR and CDR2 FQNEAQ (reference sequence). Germline trimming cut 5 bases from V and 2 bases from J; bases unmatched to any gene: 8. The CDR3 is 15 residues long. The CDR3 DNA is TGTGCCAGCAGCGGCGTGACTAGCGAACCCTACGAGCAGTACTTC. It is translated as CASSGVTSEPYEQYF.

This chain connects TRBV2 to TRBJ2-1, with TRBD2 as a possible D gene (6 bases). This CDR3 has 15 residues. V was clipped by 5 bases and J by 6 bases, with 17 bases between them. Germline values: CDR1 SNHLY, CDR2 FYNNEI. The CDR3 loop is CASSLDRRESNEQFF. The CDR3 region has the DNA TGTGCCAGCAGTTTAGACAGACGGGAGTCCAATGAGCAGTTCTTC.